This T cell receptor (beta chain) was sequenced in a study of shared clonotypes between healthy human individuals. Original data processing: Filtering differed, since immunoSEQ gave only junction sequences and no quality scores. Clones were sequenced by immunoSEQ multiplex PCR, and TCRdb holds only the in-frame ones, with some missing. V and J calls and clone size are copied from that table; D and trimming were computed from the DNA. The sample includes 2 million to 2.5 million clones, under 95% of them seen just once. Specimen: naive CD4+ T cells from PBMCs. Subset here: CD45RA+ positively selected. The sequence derives from a man between 18 and 35 years old in good health. Some clones in this sample may be carry-over from other donors' samples.

CDR3 in amino acids: CATSKVQGGELFF. The CDR3 coding sequence is TGTGCCACCAGCAAAGTACAGGGCGGGGAGCTGTTTTTT. The rearrangement joins TRBV15 to TRBJ2-2, with a possible D match to TRBD1 (6 bases). This CDR3 spans 13 amino acids. Germline V gives CDR1 LNHNV, CDR2 YYDKDF (reference sequence). Trimming removed 4 bases at V and 7 bases at J, with 10 bases between.